The 9 T cell receptor beta chains presented below share a single source sample, sequenced in a study of shared clonotypes between healthy human individuals (dated by TCRdb to the early 2020s). Library prep was done by the immunoSEQ multiplex PCR assay. In TCRdb, the immuneACCESS table is reduced to in-frame sequences with V and J assigned. These tables do not hold every clone; where another copy was compared, an unresolved V gene accounts for under half, and the others remain unexplained. Present in this sample are hundreds of thousands of clones, approximately 95% of which were seen just once. The top ten hold 0.05% to 0.07% of the sample. The sequenced sample was naive CD4+ T cells sorted from blood. The meaning of the sample's cell subset or site label: CD45RA+ positively selected. The source is a woman younger than 45 in good health.

The J gene is TRBJ1-4, the V gene TRBV5-8; D not resolved. Germline V gives CDR1 SGHTS, CDR2 YDEGEE. The CDR3 spans 17 residues. V was clipped by 4 bases and J by 4 bases, with 20 bases between them. CDR3 sequence reads: CASSPRWRPTLNEKLFF. The CDR3 bases are TGTGCCAGCAGCCCACGTTGGAGGCCAACCCTTAATGAAAAACTGTTTTTT.

The V and J genes are TRBV2 and TRBJ1-5; possibly TRBD1 for D (5 bases). V lost 5 bases to trimming and J lost 5 bases, with 16 bases between them. The CDR3 covers 15 residues. CDR1 is SNHLY and CDR2 is FYNNEI in the germline V gene. CDR3 in amino acids: CASSLRDGEDQPQHF. CDR3 nucleotide sequence: TGTGCCAGCAGTTTAAGGGACGGCGAGGATCAGCCCCAGCATTTT.

The chain links TRBV27 to TRBJ2-7; D possibly corresponds to TRBD2 (5 bases). With 6 bases removed from V and 7 bases from J, the gap between germline ends came to 22 bases. Germline V lookup: CDR1 MNHEY, CDR2 SMNVEV (reference sequence). The CDR3 totals 15 residues. This CDR3 is CASSPLALSWAEQYF. The CDR3 nucleotides read TGTGCCAGCAGCCCTTTAGCGCTTTCGTGGGCAGAGCAGTACTTC.

The chain recombines TRBV2 with TRBJ2-1; no definite D call. Per germline, CDR1 SNHLY and CDR2 FYNNEI. The CDR3 totals 12 residues. The V and J ends lost 4 bases and 0 bases respectively, with 1 base between them. For the CDR3, the DNA is TGTGCCAGCAGTGGCTCCTACAATGAGCAGTTCTTC. Amino acids: CASSGSYNEQFF. Looking up the rest from reference TRBV2 and TRBJ2-1 gives the full variable domain: EPEVTQTPSHQVTQMGQEVILRCVPISNHLYFYWYRQILGQKVEFLVSFYNNEISEKSEIFDDQFSVERPDGSNFTLKIRSTKLEDSAMYFCASSGSYNEQFFGPGTRLTVL.

The chain couples TRBV2 to TRBJ2-7; 9 bases line up with TRBD2. The junction had 9 bases not matched to a gene; V was cut back by 6 bases and J by 6 bases. Germline CDR1 and CDR2: SNHLY and FYNNEI. The CDR3 is 14 residues long. The CDR3 here is CASRLAGLGLEQYF. CDR3 coding DNA: TGTGCCAGCAGGCTAGCGGGACTAGGCCTCGAGCAGTACTTC.

This rearrangement joins TRBV6-1 to TRBJ2-1, with D hard to call. The CDR3 totals 17 residues. Germline V lookup: CDR1 MNHNS, CDR2 SASEGT. V lost 1 base and J lost 0, with 13 bases in between. CDR3 nucleotide sequence: TGTGCCAGCAGTGAAGGGGCCTCCGGCGGCTCCTACAATGAGCAGTTCTTC. Translated: CASSEGASGGSYNEQFF.

The V gene is TRBV28, the J gene TRBJ2-1, with TRBD2 identical over 13 bases. In germline, CDR1 is MDHEN, CDR2 SYDVKM. With 8 bases clipped from V and 6 bases from J, the junction kept 4 bases outside the gene matches. CDR3 length: 14 amino acids. The CDR3 DNA sequence: TGTGCCAGCTGGACTAGCGGGAGTCGCAATGAGCAGTTCTTC. It is translated as CASWTSGSRNEQFF.

The chain is built from TRBV6-6 and TRBJ1-4, with TRBD1 identical over 8 bases. After removal of 4 bases from V and 8 bases from J, the junction contained 6 bases not matched to a gene. There are 14 residues in the CDR3. Germline values: CDR1 MNHNY, CDR2 SVGAGI (reference sequence). DNA of the CDR3: TGTGCCAGCAGTTCCGGACAGGGAGGGGAAAAACTGTTTTTT. Translating gives CASSSGQGGEKLFF.

The chain joins TRBV5-1 to TRBJ1-1; TRBD1 aligns across 9 bases. From germline, CDR1 is SGHRS and CDR2 YFSETQ. The CDR3 extends over 17 amino acids. The trim removed 4 bases at V and 1 base at J, leaving 11 bases unmatched. CDR3 bases: TGCGCCAGCAGCGATGGCTTGCTACAGGGGGCGAACACTGAAGCTTTCTTT. It codes for CASSDGLLQGANTEAFF.